This T cell receptor beta chain came from a study of T cells expressing NK-cell markers. This CDR3 is built from 14 residues. The germline CDR1 and CDR2 sequences are SGDLS and YYNGEE. Following a re-call of the 5' RACE reads, TCRdb has one entry per CDR3 protein and lacks DNA. Its table records 400,000 or so distinct CDR3 sequences. The chain joins TRBV9 to TRBJ2-1. The sequence derives from a woman between 50 and 59 years old in good health. The material sequenced was blood T cells: a sorted CD56 or NKG2C T cell subset, CD4+ or CD8+ T cells, or bulk PBMC T cells (not recorded which). CDR3 region: CASSVEIEYNEQFF.